These 13 T cell receptor beta chains were all obtained from the same sample, sequenced in a study of T cell changes during pregnancy in multiple sclerosis. Sequencing was performed with immunoSEQ multiplex PCR; in TCRdb, only in-frame clones are kept and a portion is missing. The profile shows some 60,000 clones, 90% of them singletons. The sample was peripheral blood, taken in the first trimester of pregnancy. These receptors were taken from a female donor in good health, enrolled as a control in a pregnancy study.

The V call is TRBV4-1, the J call TRBJ2-1; 12 bases map to TRBD2. The CDR3 spans 19 residues. Losses at the gene ends were 4 bases for V and 5 bases for J; bases not matched to a gene: 15. Germline CDR1 and CDR2: MGHRA and YSYEKL. CDR3 region: CASSPRATSGSQAHNEQFF. CDR3 bases: TGCGCCAGCAGCCCGCGCGCGACTAGCGGGAGCCAAGCTCACAATGAGCAGTTCTTC.

This clone showed up just once. The chain couples TRBV5-1 to TRBJ2-5; maybe TRBD2 (6 bases). The germline V gene encodes CDR1 SGHRS and CDR2 YFSETQ. The CDR3 runs 14 residues. Trimming stripped 2 bases from V and 4 bases from J, with 12 bases between. CDR3 residues: CASSFGEDGETQYF. The CDR3 DNA sequence: TGCGCCAGCAGCTTCGGGGAGGACGGAGAGACCCAGTACTTC.

The rearrangement joins TRBV14 to TRBJ2-5; D is undetermined. V lost 5 bases and J 5 bases, leaving 9 bases between the germline ends. The CDR3 loop spans 12 amino acids. Germline V lookup: CDR1 SGHDN, CDR2 FVKESK. This CDR3 is CASSIAPETQYF. In DNA form, the CDR3 reads TGTGCCAGCAGCATAGCCCCGGAGACCCAGTACTTC.

The genes are TRBV9 and TRBJ1-1; TRBD1 might be the D (5 bases). The CDR3 consists of 13 residues. Germline V gene data show CDR1 as SGDLS and CDR2 as YYNGEE. V was trimmed by 0 bases and J by 7 bases, leaving 10 bases between them. CDR3 nucleotide sequence: TGTGCCAGCAGCGTAGAGGGGAGGGGTGAAGCTTTCTTT. Translated, it gives CASSVEGRGEAFF.

The rearrangement joins TRBV28 to TRBJ1-2, with D unresolved. The CDR3 covers 12 residues. The germline CDR1 and CDR2 sequences are MDHEN and SYDVKM. V shed 1 base and J shed 8 bases, with 8 bases lying between them. The CDR3, as DNA: TGTGCCAGCAGTTTATACAGTCACGGCTACACCTTC. Translation: CASSLYSHGYTF.

This chain uses TRBV5-4 with TRBJ2-3; tentative D call: TRBD2 (6 bases). CDR3 length: 13 amino acids. The germline gives CDR1 SGHNT, CDR2 YYREEE (reference sequence). With 0 bases removed from V and 6 bases from J, the gap between germline ends came to 8 bases. In DNA form, the CDR3 reads TGTGCCAGCAGCTTGGCGGGAGCGGATACGCAGTATTTT. Protein sequence: CASSLAGADTQYF.

A single count supports this clone. V usage is TRBV7-8 and J usage is TRBJ1-1; D is uncertain. The length of the CDR3 is 12 residues. V was shortened by 3 bases and J by 6 bases, with 8 bases between the two germline ends. Germline lookup yields CDR1 SGHVS and CDR2 FQNEAQ. The CDR3 nucleotides are TGTGCCAGCAGCTTGGGAGTACCTGAAGCTTTCTTT. As protein: CASSLGVPEAFF.

V and J are TRBV15 and TRBJ1-2, with D hard to call. The CDR3 is 14 amino acids. Germline CDR1 reads LNHNV; CDR2 reads YYDKDF (reference sequence). V lost 1 base and J lost 2, with 8 bases in between. Here the CDR3 reads CATSRGQGNYGYTF. The CDR3 nucleotides are TGTGCCACCAGCAGAGGACAAGGAAACTATGGCTACACCTTC. Full variable domain (outside the CDR3, taken from reference TRBV15 and TRBJ1-2): DAMVIQNPRYQVTQFGKPVTLSCSQTLNHNVMYWYQQKSSQAPKLLFHYYDKDFNNEADTPDNFQSRRPNTSFCFLDIRSPGLGDTAMYLCATSRGQGNYGYTFGSGTRLTVV.

This chain uses TRBV5-1 with TRBJ2-2; D possibly corresponds to TRBD2 (6 bases). The CDR3 extends over 17 amino acids. V lost 4 bases, J lost 7 bases, and 23 bases lay in between. Germline V gene sequence: CDR1 SGHRS, CDR2 YFSETQ. Written as DNA, the CDR3 is TGCGCCAGCAGCCAGAGCAGGGCACCACGGACTATCGGGGAGCTGTTTTTT. As protein: CASSQSRAPRTIGELFF.

The CDR3 DNA follows: TGCGCCAGCAGCTTGGCACTAGCTTCCTACAATGAGCAGTTCTTC. Amino acid sequence: CASSLALASYNEQFF. The chain joins TRBV5-1 to TRBJ2-1; possibly TRBD2 for D (6 bases). The ends were cut back, 0 bases at V and 1 base at J, with 8 bases in the middle. CDR1 is SGHRS and CDR2 is YFSETQ in the germline V gene. There are 15 residues in the CDR3.

The chain recombines TRBV5-6 with TRBJ1-1; D remains ambiguous. The CDR3 runs 15 residues. V dropped 5 bases and J dropped 3 bases, with 17 bases sitting between them. The germline gives CDR1 SGHDT, CDR2 YYEEEE. The CDR3 is CASRPLQKTYTEAFF. The CDR3 nucleotides are TGTGCCAGCAGGCCTTTACAGAAAACGTACACTGAAGCTTTCTTT.

CDR3 DNA sequence: TGTGCCACCAGCAGAGATCTATATAAGCCCCAGCATTTT. Translation: CATSRDLYKPQHF. This sequence joins TRBV15 and TRBJ1-5; D is unresolved. The V end lost 0 bases, the J end lost 8 bases, and 8 bases lay between the germline ends. CDR3 length equals 13 residues. CDR1 and CDR2 (germline): LNHNV, YYDKDF (reference sequence).

Only one count was recorded for this clone. This sequence joins TRBV7-9 and TRBJ1-1; 8 bases line up with TRBD1. This CDR3 spans 13 amino acids. With V trimmed by 5 bases and J by 13 bases, 12 bases remained unmatched. Germline V gene lookup returns CDR1 SEHNR and CDR2 FQNEAQ (reference sequence). CDR3 DNA: TGTGCCAGCAGCGCCGACAGGGGCCGCCCTTTTTTCTTT. Translation: CASSADRGRPFFF.